One sample yielded the 7 T cell receptor beta chains listed below, sequenced in a study of T cell changes during pregnancy in multiple sclerosis. This table comes from immunoSEQ multiplex PCR, and its TCRdb copy is limited to in-frame clones, with some not included. The sample shows 30,000 to 45,000 clones, 85% to 95% of them seen only once. Source material: PBMCs (not recorded whether the cells were cultured). The origin of the receptors is a female donor with multiple sclerosis, enrolled in a pregnancy study.

The chain has TRBV10-3 and TRBJ1-1; perhaps TRBD1 as D (5 bases). Trimming removed 3 bases from V and 5 bases from J, with 16 bases in between. The CDR3 sequence is 15 residues long. The germline CDR1 and CDR2 sequences are ENHRY and SYGVKD. The CDR3 protein is CAISEGQPQLTEAFF. In DNA form, the CDR3 reads TGTGCCATCAGTGAAGGACAACCCCAACTGACTGAAGCTTTCTTT.

In this sample, this clone turned up once. This chain links TRBV7-2 with TRBJ2-3; D is undetermined. This CDR3 comprises 14 residues. Germline loops: CDR1 SGHTA, CDR2 FQGNSA. The ends were cut back, 1 base at V and 3 bases at J, with 8 bases in the middle. This CDR3 reads CASSLEPGTDTQYF. The CDR3 nucleotides are TGTGCCAGCAGCTTAGAACCCGGGACAGATACGCAGTATTTT. The full variable domain, with the rest looked up from reference TRBV7-2 and TRBJ2-3, is GAGVSQSPSNKVTEKGKDVELRCDPISGHTALYWYRQSLGQGLEFLIYFQGNSAPDKSGLPSDRFSAERTGGSVSTLTIQRTQQEDSAVYLCASSLEPGTDTQYFGPGTRLTVL.

The chain recombines TRBV28 with TRBJ1-2; unclear D gene. The germline V and J ends were trimmed by 2 bases and 8 bases, with 12 bases remaining between them. Germline assignment: CDR1 MDHEN and CDR2 SYDVKM. The CDR3 has 13 residues. CDR3 loop: CASSLTEIEGYTF. The CDR3 DNA is TGTGCCAGCAGTTTAACAGAGATTGAGGGCTACACCTTC.

V usage is TRBV5-4 and J usage is TRBJ2-1; 8 bases fit TRBD2. V shed 0 bases, J shed 3 bases, and the junction held 5 bases outside the gene matches. Per the germline V gene, CDR1 is SGHNT and CDR2 is YYREEE (reference sequence). The CDR3 extends over 16 amino acids. This CDR3 is CASSLEAGGSYNEQFF. CDR3 in DNA: TGTGCCAGCAGCTTGGAGGCGGGAGGAAGCTACAATGAGCAGTTCTTC.

The chain combines TRBV7-6 with TRBJ2-7; a weak D match, TRBD1 (5 bases). The germline V and J ends were trimmed by 2 bases and 1 base, with 9 bases remaining between them. CDR1 SGHVS and CDR2 FNYEAQ come from the germline V gene. The CDR3 has 14 residues. CDR3 nucleotides: TGTGCCAGCAGCTTAAAGGGGCTATCCTACGAGCAGTACTTC. It translates to CASSLKGLSYEQYF.

Here the CDR3 DNA reads TGTGCCAGCAGCTCTGACAGGGGCCCAATGAATGAGCAGTTCTTC. Encoded protein: CASSSDRGPMNEQFF. V and J are TRBV11-2 and TRBJ2-1, with 8 bases identical to TRBD1. Unmatched junction bases numbered 9, after V lost 4 bases and J lost 7 bases. The germline gives CDR1 SGHAT, CDR2 FQNNGV. The CDR3 contains 15 residues.

This chain joins TRBV27 and TRBJ1-1; 7 bases agree with TRBD1. CDR3 length: 16 amino acids. The ends lost 5 bases at V and 1 base at J; junction bases unmatched: 10. Germline CDR1 is MNHEY and CDR2 is SMNVEV (reference sequence). The CDR3, as DNA: TGTGCCAGCAGTCCCCCAGGGGGATTGAAGAACACTGAAGCTTTCTTT. Its translation is CASSPPGGLKNTEAFF.